Shown below are 9 T cell receptor beta chains from a single sample sequenced in a study of CD8 T cells in ankylosing spondylitis. TCRdb re-analysed the 5' RACE reads in MiXCR, keeping a single row per CDR3 protein. The sample contains just under 550,000 distinct CDR3 sequences, about 12% of which appear only once. Their antigens remain unidentified. Overall study findings and caveats: What appeared characteristic of ankylosing spondylitis blood was a TCR beta motif of fewer than ten highly homologous variants.

What was sequenced was blood, either unsorted or a sorted T cell fraction (not recorded which). Receptors originate from a male donor with ankylosing spondylitis.

The chain is built from TRBV5-6 and TRBJ1-1; D ambiguous. The CDR3 loop spans 12 amino acids. CDR1 and CDR2 from the germline V gene are SGHDT and YYEEEE. Trimming cost V 0 bases and J 11 bases, with 11 bases left between them. The DNA of the CDR3 is TGTGCCAGCAGCTTGGAGGTGGGTTCGGCTTTCTTT. Translation: CASSLEVGSAFF. The whole variable domain, filled in from reference TRBV5-6 and TRBJ1-1, reads DAGVTQSPTHLIKTRGQQVTLRCSPKSGHDTVSWYQQALGQGPQFIFQYYEEEERQRGNFPDRFSGHQFPNYSSELNVNALLLGDSALYLCASSLEVGSAFFGQGTRLTVV.

In this sample, this clonotype turned up a few times. The rearrangement uses TRBV7-2 and TRBJ1-2, with D possibly being TRBD1 (5 bases). This CDR3 contains 16 residues. CDR1 is SGHTA and CDR2 is FQGNSA in the germline V gene. V lost 1 base and J 4 bases, leaving 16 bases between the germline ends. CDR3 in DNA: TGTGCCAGCAGCTTAGGCGGGGCAGGGACGGCCTATGGCTACACCTTC. Residues: CASSLGGAGTAYGYTF.

The chain links TRBV30 to TRBJ1-2; D gene ambiguous. Germline CDR1 reads GTSNPN; CDR2 reads SVGIG (reference sequence). V dropped 0 bases and J dropped 10 bases, with 9 bases sitting between them. The length of the CDR3 is 11 residues. CDR3 residues: CAWSVFPIYTF. The CDR3 DNA reads as TGTGCCTGGAGTGTTTTCCCGATCTACACCTTC. The entire variable domain, with the rest obtained from reference TRBV30 and TRBJ1-2, is as follows: SQTIHQWPATLVQPVGSPLSLECTVEGTSNPNLYWYRQAAGRGLQLLFYSVGIGQISSEVPQNLSASRPQDRQFILSSKKLLLSDSGFYLCAWSVFPIYTFGSGTRLTVV.

Here the CDR3 reads CASSGGPIYEQYV. The DNA of the CDR3 is TGTGCCAGCAGTGGGGGACCGATATACGAGCAGTACGTC. This chain connects TRBV2 to TRBJ2-7, with D possibly being TRBD1 or TRBD2 (5 bases each). CDR3 length: 13 residues. Trimming took 4 bases from V and 4 from J, leaving 11 bases between them. Germline assignment: CDR1 SNHLY and CDR2 FYNNEI.

The chain has TRBV29-1 and TRBJ2-1; 9 bases are a match to TRBD1. Losses at the gene ends were 7 bases for V and 13 bases for J; bases not matched to a gene: 20. The length of the CDR3 is 15 residues. Germline loops: CDR1 SQVTM, CDR2 ANQGSEA. The CDR3 loop reads CSARGDREEVGNQFF. CDR3 nucleotide sequence: TGCAGCGCACGAGGGGACAGGGAGGAGGTTGGAAACCAGTTCTTC.

The genes are TRBV28 and TRBJ2-7; tentative D call: TRBD1 (5 bases). With 6 bases removed from V and 3 bases from J, the gap between germline ends came to 9 bases. The CDR3 has 12 residues. Germline CDR1 is MDHEN and CDR2 is SYDVKM. CDR3 nucleotide sequence: TGTGCCAGCAGATCAAGGGGCTACGAGCAGTACGTC. Its translation is CASRSRGYEQYV.

J is TRBJ1-1 and V is TRBV19; D is ambiguous. The germline V gene encodes CDR1 LNHDA and CDR2 SQIVND (reference sequence). V lost 0 bases, J lost 0 bases, and 8 bases lay in between. CDR3 length equals 15 residues. The CDR3 DNA sequence: TGTGCCAGTAGTATAGATACAGCCTTGAACACTGAAGCTTTCTTT. This encodes CASSIDTALNTEAFF.

V and J are TRBV25-1 and TRBJ2-5, with TRBD2 identical over 11 bases. Germline V CDR1 and CDR2: MGHDK, SYGVNS. V shed 5 bases, J shed 2 bases, and the junction held 7 bases outside the gene matches. The length of the CDR3 is 16 residues. CDR3 nucleotide sequence: TGTGCCAGCAGTCATCCTAGCGGGAGGCTACAAGAGACCCAGTACTTC. Encoded protein: CASSHPSGRLQETQYF.

A few counts support this clonotype. This chain connects TRBV28 to TRBJ2-1; 7 bases line up with TRBD2. Germline V gives CDR1 MDHEN, CDR2 SYDVKM. Unmatched junction bases numbered 2, after V lost 5 bases and J lost 1 base. This CDR3 is 14 amino acids long. CDR3 DNA: TGTGCCAGCAGTGCTAGCGGTTCCTACAATGAGCAGTTCTTC. As protein: CASSASGSYNEQFF.